This T cell receptor (beta chain) was found in a study of T cell responses to AZD1222 COVID-19 vaccine. Germline trimming cut 10 bases from V and 7 bases from J; bases unmatched to any gene: 9. The CDR3 length is 13 residues. CDR1 is ENHRY and CDR2 is SYGVKD in the germline V gene. Method: immunoSEQ multiplex PCR; TCRdb's copy keeps in-frame clones and lacks some. Here the sample spans tens of thousands of clones, about 83% being singletons. Sample: peripheral blood, taken on day 0 of AZD1222 vaccination. This chain joins TRBV10-3 and TRBJ2-1; 8 nucleotides match TRBD2. This TCR was sampled from an adult in good health. CDR3 DNA sequence: TGTGCCACCCAGGGGCGGGGGGTAAATGAGCAGTTCTTC. Translation gives CATQGRGVNEQFF.